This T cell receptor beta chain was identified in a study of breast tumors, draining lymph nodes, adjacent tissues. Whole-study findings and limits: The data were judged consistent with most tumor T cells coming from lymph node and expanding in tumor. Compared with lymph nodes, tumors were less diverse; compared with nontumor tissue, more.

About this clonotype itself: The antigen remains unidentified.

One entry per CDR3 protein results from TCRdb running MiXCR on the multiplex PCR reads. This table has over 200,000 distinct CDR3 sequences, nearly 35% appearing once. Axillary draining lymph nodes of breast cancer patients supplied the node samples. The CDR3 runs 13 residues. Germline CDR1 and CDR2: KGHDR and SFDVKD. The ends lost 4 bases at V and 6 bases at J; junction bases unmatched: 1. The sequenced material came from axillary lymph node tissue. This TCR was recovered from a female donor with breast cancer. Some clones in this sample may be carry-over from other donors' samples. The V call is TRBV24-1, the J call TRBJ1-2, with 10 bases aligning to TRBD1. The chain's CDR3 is CATSETGGDGYTF. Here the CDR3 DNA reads TGTGCCACCAGTGAGACAGGGGGCGATGGCTACACCTTC.